This T cell receptor beta chain was sequenced during a study of T cells in Graves' hyperthyroidism and ophthalmopathy. Diagnoses were established using clinical symptoms, serum thyroxine and TRAb, thyroid ultrasound and orbital computed tomography. The investigators amplified TCR beta CDR3 regions from RNA transcripts. TCR CDR3 regions were first amplified by RT-PCR with HTBI primers. A single record per CDR3 protein comes from TCRdb applying MiXCR to the multiplex PCR reads. In the table there are more than 500,000 distinct CDR3 sequences, 40% to 55% of which are singletons. This clonotype has ten or more counts. Germline assignment: CDR1 WSHSY and CDR2 SAAADI. CDR3 size: 15 residues. Trimming cost V 10 bases and J 5 bases, with 18 bases left between them.

The chain combines TRBV10-2 with TRBJ1-6; D gene ambiguous. The source material was peripheral blood or thyroid tissue (not recorded which). The sequence came from an adult woman with Graves' disease, either hyperthyroidism or ophthalmopathy (not recorded which). The CDR3, as DNA: TGCGCCACCCGTAAAAGGGCCCCCAATAATTCACCCCTCCACTTT. Protein: CATRKRAPNNSPLHF.